These T cell receptor beta chains were read from a single sample in a study of cytomegalovirus exposure and HLA in healthy donors. Clones were read by immunoSEQ multiplex PCR, and TCRdb kept only the in-frame ones, dropping some. The data show some 160,000 clones, with about 89% seen just once and around 0.7% held by the top ten. Input material: PBMCs. Receptors originate from a man in his late teens or twenties in good health and CMV-seronegative. Both conserved end residues are part of each CDR3. The D gene is left open where the match is weak. Where a row states a size, it is once, few, many or the class of an expanded clone; other rows omit it.

d_call clone_size j_call cdr3_length v_call cdr3_aa cdr3_nt
NA NA TRBJ1-5 14 TRBV4-1 CASSLTTGHQPQHF TGCGCCAGCAGCCTGACCACAGGGCACCAGCCCCAGCATTTT
NA NA TRBJ2-7 17 TRBV5-1 CASSPRPGIATFYEQYF TGCGCCAGCAGCCCCCGGCCGGGAATTGCGACATTTTACGAGCAGTACTTC
TRBD2 NA TRBJ2-1 16 TRBV9 CASSVFLAGGLNEQFF TGTGCCAGCAGCGTATTTCTAGCGGGAGGGCTGAATGAGCAGTTCTTC
NA once TRBJ1-1 15 TRBV9 CASSARGSRGTEAFF TGTGCCAGCAGCGCGAGGGGGAGTCGAGGTACTGAAGCTTTCTTT
NA NA TRBJ1-2 10 TRBV21-1 CASGGTGYTF TGTGCCAGCGGAGGGACTGGCTACACCTTC
TRBD1 NA TRBJ2-6 18 TRBV5-5 CASSPGTGGNSGANVLTF TGTGCCAGCAGCCCAGGGACAGGGGGCAATTCAGGGGCCAACGTCCTGACTTTC
TRBD1 NA TRBJ1-5 13 TRBV2 CASMGTGSEAQHF TGTGCCAGCATGGGGACAGGGTCTGAGGCCCAGCATTTT
TRBD2 once TRBJ2-5 16 TRBV11-2 CASSWGLAGAQETQYF TGTGCCAGCAGCTGGGGACTAGCGGGAGCCCAAGAGACCCAGTACTTC
NA NA TRBJ2-2 12 TRBV29-1 CSVDQGGGELFF TGCAGCGTTGACCAGGGCGGCGGGGAGCTGTTTTTT
NA once TRBJ2-2 13 TRBV6-6 CASRTDLTGELFF TGTGCCAGCAGGACAGATCTCACCGGGGAGCTGTTTTTT
NA NA TRBJ1-3 15 TRBV7-2 CASSLDAGSGNTIYF TGTGCCAGCAGCTTAGATGCAGGATCTGGAAACACCATATATTTT
TRBD2 NA TRBJ2-1 14 TRBV25-1 CASSAPGRYNEQFF TGTGCCAGCAGTGCCCCCGGGAGGTACAATGAGCAGTTCTTC
TRBD2 NA TRBJ2-3 18 TRBV7-8 CASSLSSGKITSTDTQYF TGTGCCAGCAGCTTATCCAGCGGGAAAATTACTAGCACAGATACGCAGTATTTT
NA NA TRBJ1-1 14 TRBV6-1 CASSEWGRVAEAFF TGTGCCAGCAGTGAATGGGGCAGGGTAGCTGAAGCTTTCTTT
NA few TRBJ2-6 15 TRBV7-9 CASSSLTSGANVLTF TGTGCCAGCAGTAGTCTCACCTCTGGGGCCAACGTCCTGACTTTC
TRBD2 NA TRBJ2-3 17 TRBV4-3 CASSQMGTSDSTDTQYF TGCGCCAGCAGCCAAATGGGGACTAGCGATAGCACAGATACGCAGTATTTT
NA NA TRBJ1-1 12 TRBV29-1 CSVQRSDSGAFF TGCAGCGTCCAAAGGTCTGATTCGGGAGCTTTCTTT
NA NA TRBJ2-1 15 TRBV12-5 CASGLVGGGPNEQFF TGTGCTAGTGGTTTGGTGGGGGGTGGGCCCAATGAGCAGTTCTTC
NA once TRBJ1-4 12 TRBV29-1 CSGGHLREKLFF TGCAGCGGAGGACACCTGAGGGAAAAACTGTTTTTT
NA NA TRBJ1-1 13 TRBV27 CASRVDMNTEAFF TGTGCCAGCAGGGTGGACATGAACACTGAAGCTTTCTTT
TRBD1 NA TRBJ1-2 14 TRBV19 CASSEGDRDYGYTF TGTGCCAGTAGCGAGGGAGACAGGGACTATGGCTACACCTTC
TRBD2 NA TRBJ2-3 18 TRBV27 CASSLTPRGGGSTDTQYF TGTGCCAGCAGTTTAACCCCCCGGGGGGGCGGGAGCACAGATACGCAGTATTTT
NA NA TRBJ1-1 11 TRBV5-1 CASTGNSEAFF TGCGCCAGCACAGGGAATTCTGAAGCTTTCTTT
NA NA TRBJ1-2 12 TRBV6-5 CASSITGNGYTF TGTGCCAGCAGCATCACAGGGAATGGCTACACCTTC
TRBD1 NA TRBJ2-1 16 TRBV9 CASSVSGQISYNEQFF TGTGCCAGCAGCGTATCGGGACAGATCTCCTACAATGAGCAGTTCTTC
NA NA TRBJ2-1 18 TRBV7-9 CASSLGRWDSRLQDEQFF TGTGCCAGCAGCTTGGGGCGATGGGACTCCCGACTCCAGGATGAGCAGTTCTTC
TRBD2 NA TRBJ2-5 14 TRBV11-3 CASSWTSGQETQYF TGTGCCAGCAGCTGGACTAGCGGACAAGAGACCCAGTACTTC
TRBD1 NA TRBJ2-1 15 TRBV25-1 CASSEATTGDHEQFF TGTGCCAGCAGTGAAGCTACGACAGGGGACCATGAGCAGTTCTTC
TRBD1 NA TRBJ1-5 14 TRBV27 CASSRTGGTQPQHF TGTGCCAGCAGTAGGACAGGGGGCACTCAGCCCCAGCATTTT
NA NA TRBJ1-5 16 TRBV10-2 CASSDSLGGRNQPQHF TGCGCCAGCAGTGATTCTCTCGGGGGGCGCAATCAGCCCCAGCATTTT
NA NA TRBJ1-2 14 TRBV6-6 CASRAGTTNYGYTF TGTGCCAGCAGGGCCGGGACAACTAACTATGGCTACACCTTC
NA NA TRBJ2-3 16 TRBV27 CASSPIRGRSTDTQYF TGTGCCAGCAGTCCGATAAGGGGAAGAAGCACAGATACGCAGTATTTT
TRBD2 NA TRBJ2-2 16 TRBV10-3 CAITAMTSVNTGELFF TGTGCCATCACCGCGATGACTAGCGTGAACACCGGGGAGCTGTTTTTT
TRBD1 NA TRBJ1-4 18 TRBV4-3 CASSQDFNRGRTNEKLFF TGCGCCAGCAGCCAAGACTTTAACAGGGGGCGAACTAATGAAAAACTGTTTTTT
TRBD1 NA TRBJ2-1 14 TRBV6-1 CASSRQGIYNEQFF TGTGCCAGCTCACGACAGGGGATTTACAATGAGCAGTTCTTC
TRBD1 NA TRBJ1-2 20 TRBV7-2 CASSLAASRGRGTIRFGYTF TGTGCCAGCAGCTTAGCCGCATCCAGGGGGCGGGGGACTATTCGGTTTGGCTACACCTTC
NA NA TRBJ1-4 15 TRBV27 CASSLLGRDLEKLFF TGTGCCAGCAGTCTCCTCGGCCGGGACTTAGAAAAACTGTTTTTT
TRBD1 once TRBJ2-5 16 TRBV5-1 CASSMDRGRGQETQYF TGCGCCAGCAGCATGGACAGGGGGCGGGGGCAAGAGACCCAGTACTTC
TRBD2 NA TRBJ2-4 15 TRBV9 CASSVGLAERGIQYF TGTGCCAGCAGCGTAGGACTAGCGGAGAGGGGCATTCAGTACTTC
NA NA TRBJ1-2 14 TRBV27 CASTRRAGNEGYTF TGTGCCAGCACTCGCCGGGCCGGGAATGAGGGCTACACCTTC
NA NA TRBJ2-1 11 TRBV7-2 CASSRGTWQFF TGTGCCAGCAGCCGCGGGACCTGGCAGTTCTTC
NA NA TRBJ2-1 17 TRBV7-6 CASSLVDTRVLVNEQFF TGTGCCAGCAGCTTAGTTGATACTAGGGTACTGGTGAATGAGCAGTTCTTC
NA NA TRBJ1-5 14 TRBV7-9 CASSPPGTHQPQHF TGTGCCAGCAGCCCACCCGGGACACATCAGCCCCAGCATTTT
NA NA TRBJ2-5 14 TRBV4-1 CASSPVEGRETQYF TGCGCCAGCAGCCCGGTGGAGGGACGAGAGACCCAGTACTTC
TRBD1 NA TRBJ1-3 19 TRBV9 CASSVGFPQGAEPGNTIYF TGTGCCAGCAGCGTAGGGTTCCCACAGGGGGCTGAGCCTGGAAACACCATATATTTT
TRBD1 once TRBJ2-7 14 TRBV7-9 CASSNRDRTYEQYF TGTGCCAGCAGCAACCGGGACAGGACCTACGAGCAGTACTTC
NA NA TRBJ1-1 13 TRBV9 CASSVFPGTEAFF TGTGCCAGCAGCGTTTTCCCCGGCACTGAAGCTTTCTTT
NA few TRBJ1-2 12 TRBV5-5 CASSLSGYGYTF TGTGCCAGCAGCTTGTCGGGCTATGGCTACACCTTC
NA NA TRBJ2-5 15 TRBV6-1 CASSEARRGWETQYF TGTGCCAGCAGTGAAGCAAGGAGAGGGTGGGAGACCCAGTACTTC
NA once TRBJ1-6 14 TRBV11-1 CASSPDRRNSPLHF TGTGCCAGCAGCCCAGACAGGAGGAATTCACCCCTCCACTTT
TRBD2 NA TRBJ2-5 17 TRBV15 CATSSVTSGGKQETQYF TGTGCCACCAGCAGCGTGACTAGCGGGGGCAAACAAGAGACCCAGTACTTC
NA once TRBJ2-3 14 TRBV5-1 CASSGGSSTDTQYF TGCGCCAGCAGCGGGGGCAGCAGCACAGATACGCAGTATTTT
NA NA TRBJ1-2 13 TRBV6-5 CASSYGGDYGYTF TGTGCCAGCAGTTACGGGGGGGACTATGGCTACACCTTC
NA once TRBJ2-1 15 TRBV5-1 CASSLELARLNEQFF TGCGCCAGCAGCTTGGAGCTAGCCCGCCTTAATGAGCAGTTCTTC